Each of the 17 T cell receptor beta chains below was sequenced from the same sample in a study of blood T cell repertoires in COVID-19. Only in-frame clones appear in the TCRdb table, and some are missing; sequencing was by immunoSEQ multiplex PCR. The data show some 83,000 clones, approximately 87% seen once. The specimen sequenced was peripheral blood. Receptors were obtained from an older man in a cohort sampled during active COVID-19.

The sample holds a few counts of this clone. The chain links TRBV6-2 or TRBV6-3 to TRBJ2-7; weak D call: TRBD1 (6 bases). V dropped 0 bases and J dropped 2 bases, with 17 bases sitting between them. This CDR3 has 17 residues. Germline V lookup: CDR1 MNHEY, CDR2 SVGEGT. The CDR3 is CASSYSISRQETYEQYF. The DNA of the CDR3 is TGTGCCAGCAGTTACTCAATATCGAGACAGGAGACCTACGAGCAGTACTTC.

Only a few counts were recorded for this clone. The V and J genes are TRBV28 and TRBJ1-6; 10 bases align to TRBD1. V was clipped by 6 bases and J by 7 bases; unmatched bases: 6. This CDR3 is built from 15 residues. Looked up from germline, CDR1 is MDHEN and CDR2 is SYDVKM. CDR3: CASRYRDRGNSPLHF. CDR3 nucleotide sequence: TGTGCCAGCAGGTACCGGGACAGGGGAAATTCACCCCTCCACTTT.

The V call is TRBV5-4, the J call TRBJ2-1; D may be TRBD2 (5 bases). CDR1 SGHNT and CDR2 YYREEE come from the germline V gene (reference sequence). V lost 2 bases to trimming and J lost 7 bases, with 10 bases between them. This CDR3 region has 13 residues. This chain's CDR3 is CASSFATGNEQFF. CDR3 nucleotide sequence: TGTGCCAGCAGCTTTGCGACGGGGAATGAGCAGTTCTTC.

This rearrangement joins TRBV6-5 to TRBJ1-3; weak D call: TRBD1 (5 bases). Between the trimmed V and J ends, which lost 4 bases and 4 bases, there was a span of 8 bases. Per the germline V gene, CDR1 is MNHEY and CDR2 is SVGAGI. The CDR3 extends over 13 amino acids. CDR3 sequence reads: CASSSSGGNTIYF. In DNA form, the CDR3 reads TGTGCCAGCAGTTCGTCAGGGGGAAACACCATATATTTT.

As DNA, the CDR3 is TGTGCCAGCAGCCCTAATAATTCACCCCTCCACTTT. Residues: CASSPNNSPLHF. The V gene is TRBV3-1 (or the pseudogene TRBV3-2), the J gene TRBJ1-6, with D unclear. From germline, CDR1 is LGHDT and CDR2 YNNKEL (reference sequence). Trimming cost V 4 bases and J 5 bases, with 3 bases left between them. The CDR3 is 12 amino acids.

The chain uses TRBV25-1 and TRBJ1-4, with TRBD1 identical over 9 bases. The CDR3 consists of 18 residues. Germline assignment: CDR1 MGHDK and CDR2 SYGVNS. The V gene end was trimmed by 2 bases and the J gene end by 6 bases; junction bases not matched to a gene: 13. In DNA, the CDR3 is TGTGCCAGCAGTGAACCTTCCCGGGACAGGGTTTTGGATGAAAAACTGTTTTTT. This sequence encodes CASSEPSRDRVLDEKLFF.

The CDR3 nucleotides are TGTGCCAGCACCACCGGGACAGGGGTTTTATCCGAGCAGTACGTC. Translation: CASTTGTGVLSEQYV. The genes are TRBV28 and TRBJ2-7; TRBD1 matches 10 bases. Germline lookup yields CDR1 MDHEN and CDR2 SYDVKM. Losses at the gene ends were 7 bases for V and 6 bases for J; bases not matched to a gene: 12. The CDR3 totals 15 residues.

The chain carries TRBV6-5 and TRBJ2-3; the match to TRBD1 covers 11 bases. The CDR3 consists of 16 residues. Germline V lookup: CDR1 MNHEY, CDR2 SVGAGI. V shed 2 bases and J 3 bases; nucleotides not matched to a gene: 4. The CDR3 nucleotides read TGTGCCAGCAGTTACCACGGGACAGGGGGGACAGATACGCAGTATTTT. Protein product: CASSYHGTGGTDTQYF.

This clone has only one observation. The chain is built from TRBV3-1 (or the pseudogene TRBV3-2) and TRBJ1-2, with 7 bases identical to TRBD1. CDR3 size: 12 residues. With 8 bases clipped from V and 6 bases from J, the junction kept 6 bases outside the gene matches. The germline V gene has CDR1 LGHDT and CDR2 YNNKEL (reference sequence). The DNA of the CDR3 is TGTGCCAGCGGGAACAGGGGCGATGGCTACACCTTC. This translates into CASGNRGDGYTF.

The rearrangement links TRBV7-2 to TRBJ2-3; TRBD2 agrees at 8 bases. From germline, CDR1 is SGHTA and CDR2 FQGNSA. The CDR3 is 15 amino acids. The junction had 8 bases not matched to a gene; V was cut back by 6 bases and J by 3 bases. The CDR3 is CASSSPPGGTDTQYF. CDR3 nucleotide sequence: TGTGCCAGCAGTTCCCCACCGGGGGGGACAGATACGCAGTATTTT.

This chain joins TRBV28 and TRBJ1-1; the match to TRBD1 covers 8 bases. Germline CDR1 MDHEN, CDR2 SYDVKM. V shed 3 bases and J 0 bases; nucleotides not matched to a gene: 12. The CDR3 spans 18 residues. The CDR3 region has the DNA TGTGCCAGCAGTTTCCTCAAAAGCACAGGGGGGCTGAACACTGAAGCTTTCTTT. Translated, it gives CASSFLKSTGGLNTEAFF. Variable domain in full (rest from reference TRBV28 and TRBJ1-1): DVKVTQSSRYLVKRTGEKVFLECVQDMDHENMFWYRQDPGLGLRLIYFSYDVKMKEKGDIPEGYSVSREKKERFSLILESASTNQTSMYLCASSFLKSTGGLNTEAFFGQGTRLTVV.

This chain joins TRBV15 and TRBJ2-5, with 12 bases aligning to TRBD2. Trimming at V came to 3 bases and at J to 9 bases, leaving 11 bases not matched to a gene. The CDR3 is 16 residues long. Looked up from germline, CDR1 is LNHNV and CDR2 is YYDKDF (reference sequence). The CDR3 region is CATSSPTSGGSGAQYF. The CDR3 DNA sequence: TGTGCCACCAGCAGTCCGACTAGCGGGGGATCAGGGGCCCAGTACTTC.

The DNA for the CDR3 is TGTGCCAGCAGCGGGCCAGGGACAGGTCAAATTCCCCAGCATTTT. Protein: CASSGPGTGQIPQHF. The rearrangement uses TRBV21-1 and TRBJ1-5; TRBD1, as called in the table, went unchecked against the DNA. TRBV21-1 is tagged as a pseudogene. CDR3 length: 15 residues.

The chain recombines TRBV14 with TRBJ2-2; perhaps TRBD2 as D (6 bases). The CDR3 runs to 17 residues. V lost 5 bases, J lost 0 bases, and 16 bases lay in between. CDR1 and CDR2 (germline): SGHDN, FVKESK. The CDR3 sequence is CASSREDQRANTGELFF. As DNA, the CDR3 is TGTGCCAGCAGCAGGGAGGACCAGCGGGCGAACACCGGGGAGCTGTTTTTT.

V gene TRBV5-1 combines with J gene TRBJ2-1; TRBD2 matches at 8 bases. This CDR3 spans 14 amino acids. Per the germline V gene, CDR1 is SGHRS and CDR2 is YFSETQ. The V gene end was trimmed by 6 bases and the J gene end by 2 bases; junction bases not matched to a gene: 4. CDR3 DNA sequence: TGCGCCAGCACGCGGGGGGCCCCCTACAATGAGCAGTTCTTC. Protein product: CASTRGAPYNEQFF.

This chain uses TRBV5-1 with TRBJ2-5; tentative D call: TRBD1 (6 bases). The CDR3 covers 13 residues. With 4 bases removed from V and 5 bases from J, the gap between germline ends came to 12 bases. Per the germline V gene, CDR1 is SGHRS and CDR2 is YFSETQ. This CDR3 reads CASSNRVGETQYF. The CDR3, as DNA: TGCGCCAGCAGCAACAGGGTAGGGGAGACCCAGTACTTC. The full variable domain, with the rest looked up from reference TRBV5-1 and TRBJ2-5, is KAGVTQTPRYLIKTRGQQVTLSCSPISGHRSVSWYQQTPGQGLQFLFEYFSETQRNKGNFPGRFSGRQFSNSRSEMNVSTLELGDSALYLCASSNRVGETQYFGPGTRLLVL.

This chain joins TRBV7-9 and TRBJ2-1; perhaps TRBD1 as D (5 bases). V was shortened by 5 bases and J by 12 bases, with 11 bases between the two germline ends. The CDR3 sequence is 11 residues long. Germline CDR1 and CDR2: SEHNR and FQNEAQ (reference sequence). The CDR3 DNA reads as TGTGCCAGCAGCCCCGATAGGGGGCAGTTCTTC. Residues: CASSPDRGQFF.